The rows below give T cell receptor beta chains drawn from one sample of a study of response to subunit inactivated influenza vaccine. TCRdb independently ran MiXCR on the RT-PCR reads; one entry per CDR3 protein. The data contain a few hundred thousand distinct CDR3 sequences, 14% of them seen just once; the ten biggest clones take up roughly 11%. Sequenced here: PBMCs from blood, sampled less than 13 days after vaccination. The receptors come from a man aged 45-65 years who received an inactivated influenza vaccine. Both conserved end residues are part of each CDR3. Fields, in order: J gene, clone size, D gene, V gene, CDR3 protein, CDR3 DNA. A D gene is named only where the DNA matches it firmly. Some rows have no size entry. The others give once, few or many, or a class for an expanded clone.

>TRBJ2-1|.|.|TRBV20-1
CSATGLRAYNEQFF
TGCAGTGCTACGGGACTCCGCGCCTACAATGAGCAGTTCTTC
>TRBJ2-2|few|.|TRBV24-1
CATRTRDTGELFF
TGTGCCACCAGGACCAGGGACACCGGGGAGCTGTTTTTT
>TRBJ2-1|once|.|TRBV7-6
CASSLHLGSFSNEQFF
TGTGCCAGCAGCCTTCATCTGGGATCCTTTTCCAATGAGCAGTTCTTC
>TRBJ1-1|few|.|TRBV15
CATSRDWGMHTEAFF
TGTGCCACCAGCAGAGATTGGGGGATGCACACTGAAGCTTTCTTT
>TRBJ2-1|few|.|TRBV9
CASSVEHNNEQFF
TGTGCCAGCAGCGTAGAACACAACAATGAGCAGTTCTTC
>TRBJ2-1|few|.|TRBV11-3
CASSLGPPSNEQFF
TGTGCCAGCAGCCTAGGTCCCCCCAGCAATGAGCAGTTCTTC
>TRBJ2-4|few|.|TRBV11-1
CASSPSTSRDIQYF
TGTGCCAGCAGCCCAAGTACCAGCCGGGACATTCAGTACTTC
>TRBJ1-4|.|.|TRBV7-9
CASSLYRDATNEKLFF
TGTGCCAGCAGCTTGTACCGGGATGCAACTAATGAAAAACTGTTTTTT
>TRBJ2-3|many|TRBD1|TRBV5-1
CASSGQVGATDTQYF
TGCGCCAGCAGCGGACAGGTAGGGGCCACAGATACGCAGTATTTT
>TRBJ1-5|few|.|TRBV12-3/TRBV12-4
CASSLGQGTQPQHF
TGTGCCAGCAGTTTAGGCCAGGGAACTCAGCCCCAGCATTTT
>TRBJ2-7|.|TRBD1|TRBV7-2
CASSPGTGFNEQYF
TGTGCCAGCAGCCCCGGGACAGGGTTCAACGAGCAGTACTTC
>TRBJ2-3|.|TRBD2|TRBV10-3
CASSGLVTDTQYF
TGTGCCAGCTCGGGACTAGTAACAGATACGCAGTATTTT
>TRBJ2-7|.|.|TRBV5-1
CASSLGEGEGYEQYF
TGCGCCAGCAGCTTGGGGGAAGGCGAAGGTTACGAGCAGTACTTC
>TRBJ2-5|.|.|TRBV6-6
CASSYGTGRETQYF
TGTGCCAGCAGTTACGGTACGGGGAGGGAGACCCAGTACTTC
>TRBJ2-2|few|TRBD2|TRBV5-1
CASSLELAGYTGELFF
TGCGCCAGCAGCTTGGAGTTAGCGGGTTACACCGGGGAGCTGTTTTTT
>TRBJ1-5|.|.|TRBV28
CASRQRGSNQPQHF
TGTGCCAGCAGACAGAGGGGAAGCAATCAGCCCCAGCATTTT
>TRBJ1-1|few|.|TRBV13
CASSPHDEGGGRKAFF
TGTGCCAGCAGCCCACACGACGAGGGAGGAGGAAGGAAAGCTTTCTTT
>TRBJ1-5|few|TRBD1|TRBV12-3/TRBV12-4
CASSLGDRGSNQPQHF
TGTGCCAGCAGTTTAGGGGACAGGGGAAGCAATCAGCCCCAGCATTTT
>TRBJ2-1|few|TRBD1|TRBV20-1
CSASRTGGANEQFF
TGCAGTGCAAGTCGGACAGGGGGGGCCAATGAGCAGTTCTTC
>TRBJ2-3|.|TRBD1|TRBV12-3/TRBV12-4
CASSTGTGDTQYF
TGTGCCAGCAGCACCGGGACAGGTGATACGCAGTATTTT
>TRBJ2-2|few|.|TRBV19
CASSPGGGAGELFF
TGTGCCAGTAGTCCAGGGGGAGGAGCCGGGGAGCTGTTTTTT
>TRBJ1-2|.|.|TRBV14
CASSEGRRSNYGYTF
TGTGCCAGCAGCGAAGGCAGGCGCTCTAACTATGGCTACACCTTC
>TRBJ2-7|few|.|TRBV7-8
CASSLYKIQDEQYF
TGTGCCAGCAGCTTATACAAAATACAAGACGAGCAGTACTTC
>TRBJ2-2|many|TRBD2|TRBV5-1
CASSPRTSGQGELFF
TGCGCCAGCAGCCCCAGGACTAGCGGGCAAGGGGAGCTGTTTTTT
>TRBJ2-2|many|.|TRBV6-2/TRBV6-3
CASRQITGELFF
TGCGCCAGCAGACAGATTACCGGGGAGCTGTTTTTT
>TRBJ2-6|.|.|TRBV9
CASSVGGQGANVLTF
TGTGCCAGCAGCGTAGGGGGCCAAGGGGCCAACGTCCTGACTTTC
>TRBJ2-6|.|.|TRBV5-1
CASSSGDRSGANVLTF
TGCGCCAGCAGTTCAGGAGACCGCTCTGGGGCCAACGTCCTGACTTTC
>TRBJ2-1|.|TRBD2|TRBV20-1
CSALGLASSYNEQFF
TGCAGTGCCCTGGGACTAGCTTCCTCCTACAATGAGCAGTTCTTC
>TRBJ2-3|.|.|TRBV20-1
CSASGVGGDTQYF
TGCAGTGCTTCAGGGGTGGGAGGGGATACGCAGTATTTT